The entry below gives a single T cell receptor (beta chain) sequence along with its context. This entry is derived from a study of cytomegalovirus exposure and HLA in healthy donors. Germline CDR1 and CDR2: MDHEN and SYDVKM. Trimming removed 4 bases at V and 6 bases at J, with 20 bases between. The length of the CDR3 is 16 residues. PCR amplification relied on 60 Vbeta primers (plus 13 Jbeta primers). Here immunoSEQ multiplex PCR was the method, and the copy in TCRdb shows in-frame clones only, minus some. The profile shows 100,000 to 150,000 clones, over 80% of them singletons. The rearrangement uses TRBV28 and TRBJ2-3; no clear D gene. The TCR was taken from a man aged 18-30 years in good health and CMV-seropositive. The specimen sequenced was PBMCs. CDR3 coding DNA: TGTGCCAGCAGTTCACCCCCCGCCACCAGGATGGATACGCAGTATTTT. It specifies CASSSPPATRMDTQYF.